These 26 T cell receptor beta chains originate from one sample sequenced in a study of identical twins. TCRdb passed the 5' RACE reads through MiXCR, listing each CDR3 protein once. This table has approximately 1.8 million distinct CDR3 sequences, roughly a third appearing once. The sample taken for sequencing was cord blood. Receptors were obtained from a newborn girl in good health.

This clonotype was detected a few times. This chain links TRBV7-6 with TRBJ2-7, with 10 bases matching TRBD2. CDR1 and CDR2 from the germline V gene are SGHVS and FNYEAQ. The CDR3 loop spans 16 amino acids. With V trimmed by 5 bases and J by 2 bases, 9 bases remained unmatched. CDR3 protein: CASSPHRAGGPYEQYF. The DNA of the CDR3 is TGTGCCAGCAGCCCCCATAGAGCGGGAGGGCCCTACGAGCAGTACTTC.

The chain employs TRBV5-1 and TRBJ2-5, with 14 bases identical to TRBD2. The germline CDR1 and CDR2 sequences are SGHRS and YFSETQ. V lost 8 bases to trimming and J lost 11 bases; unmatched junction nucleotides: 14. There are 15 residues in the CDR3. In DNA, the CDR3 is TGCGCCAGTCGGACTAGCGGGGGGTTTATCAATGAGCAGTACTTC. It is translated as CASRTSGGFINEQYF.

This clonotype was observed many times. This chain uses TRBV12-3 or TRBV12-4 with TRBJ1-2; D is unclear. This CDR3 has 13 amino acids. V was clipped by 3 bases and J by 3 bases, with 8 bases between them. For the CDR3, the DNA is TGTGCCAGCAGTTTCCGGGAAGACTATGGCTACACCTTC. It yields the protein CASSFREDYGYTF.

Many counts were recorded for this clonotype. The genes are TRBV27 and TRBJ2-7; 7 nucleotides match TRBD2. The J segment lost 2 bases and the V segment lost 5 bases, leaving 6 bases of the junction unmatched. There are 14 residues in the CDR3. Germline-derived CDR1 and CDR2 are MNHEY and SMNVEV (reference sequence). The CDR3: CASSPGTKTYEQYF. The CDR3 region has the DNA TGTGCCAGCAGTCCTGGGACTAAAACCTACGAGCAGTACTTC.

This clonotype was picked up a small number of times. The V gene is TRBV12-3 or TRBV12-4, the J gene TRBJ1-1; no reliable D call. CDR3 length equals 13 residues. The V and J ends lost 5 bases and 4 bases respectively, with 11 bases between them. CDR3 bases: TGTGCCAGCAGTGCTCACGAGACCACTGAAGCTTTCTTT. Translation gives CASSAHETTEAFF.

Note on this clonotype: Possible read error: a much larger clone is one base away. The V call is TRBV20-1, the J call TRBJ2-1, with TRBD2 matching 8 bases. Gene TRBJ2-7 matches the end of the DNA better, so the J call may be wrong. This CDR3 contains 13 residues. CDR1 is DFQATT and CDR2 is SNEGSKA in the germline V gene (reference sequence). CDR3 residues: CSARVLAEYEQYF. CDR3 coding DNA: TGCAGTGCTAGAGTACTAGCGGAATACGAGCAGTACTTC.

This clonotype was recorded many times. The V and J genes are TRBV20-1 and TRBJ2-3; D is possibly TRBD1 or TRBD2 (5 bases each). Germline-derived CDR1 and CDR2 are DFQATT and SNEGSKA (reference sequence). The CDR3 has 16 amino acids. Trimming removed 3 bases from V and 1 base from J, with 17 bases in between. CDR3 sequence reads: CSARLDRGVGTDTQYF. CDR3 in DNA: TGCAGTGCTAGGCTTGATAGAGGGGTAGGCACAGATACGCAGTATTTT.

This clonotype was counted many times. The chain carries TRBV29-1 and TRBJ2-1; tentatively, D is TRBD1 or TRBD2 (6 bases each). There are 13 residues in the CDR3. The V gene lost 7 bases and the J gene lost 4 bases, with 14 bases spanning the gap. Germline-derived CDR1 and CDR2 are SQVTM and ANQGSEA. CDR3 sequence (DNA): TGCAGCGCTGCTGGGGGGCCATACAATGAGCAGTTCTTC. Its translation: CSAAGGPYNEQFF.

This clonotype appeared many times. The chain recombines TRBV6-6 with TRBJ2-7; weak D call: TRBD2 (6 bases). V dropped 6 bases and J dropped 4 bases, with 13 bases sitting between them. In germline, CDR1 is MNHNY, CDR2 SVGAGI (reference sequence). This CDR3 region has 13 residues. The CDR3 protein is CASRSRDFYEQYF. The CDR3 nucleotides are TGTGCCAGCAGATCCCGGGACTTTTACGAGCAGTACTTC.

This clonotype turned up a few times. V usage is TRBV10-3 and J usage is TRBJ2-5, with D hard to call. Germline CDR1 reads ENHRY; CDR2 reads SYGVKD. The CDR3 contains 15 residues. V lost 0 bases and J 2 bases, leaving 10 bases between the germline ends. The CDR3 spells CAISESARTQETQYF. CDR3 DNA: TGTGCCATCAGTGAGTCGGCCAGGACGCAAGAGACCCAGTACTTC.

As DNA, the CDR3 is TGCGCCAGTACTTGGGCAGGGGCGTACAATGAGCAGTTCTTC. This codes for CASTWAGAYNEQFF. The V and J genes are TRBV5-1 and TRBJ2-1, with D perhaps TRBD1 (6 bases). The CDR3 is 14 amino acids. The V gene lost 8 bases and the J gene lost 4 bases, with 16 bases spanning the gap. Germline V gene lookup returns CDR1 SGHRS and CDR2 YFSETQ.

J is TRBJ2-5 and V is TRBV11-2; 7 bases are a match to TRBD2. CDR3 length equals 14 residues. Germline V CDR1 and CDR2: SGHAT, FQNNGV. The junction had 7 bases not matched to a gene; V was cut back by 5 bases and J by 4 bases. CDR3 in amino acids: CASSPRLALETQYF. The CDR3 nucleotides are TGTGCCAGCAGCCCGAGACTAGCATTAGAGACCCAGTACTTC.

V and J are TRBV4-1 and TRBJ2-1, with TRBD2 matching over 9 bases. The germline V gene encodes CDR1 MGHRA and CDR2 YSYEKL. This CDR3 has 16 amino acids. With V trimmed by 3 bases and J by 1 base, 4 bases remained unmatched. The CDR3 DNA reads TGCGCCAGCAGCCATGGAGCGGGAGGTTCCTACAATGAGCAGTTCTTC. Translated, it gives CASSHGAGGSYNEQFF.

This chain joins TRBV7-2 and TRBJ2-7; weak D call: TRBD2 (5 bases). Germline assignment: CDR1 SGHTA and CDR2 FQGNSA. The CDR3 runs 16 residues. Trimming took off 0 bases at V and 0 bases at J, with 12 bases between the two ends. CDR3 DNA: TGTGCCAGCAGCTTAGCCTCTAGCCGGCTCTCCTACGAGCAGTACTTC. Its translation is CASSLASSRLSYEQYF.

This clonotype was seen a few times. The chain has TRBV6-6 and TRBJ1-2; the D is unclear. The V gene's germline CDR1 is MNHNY and CDR2 SVGAGI (reference sequence). V lost 2 bases, J lost 3 bases, and 13 bases lay in between. The CDR3 is 15 amino acids. The CDR3 reads CASSYAQTADYGYTF. The CDR3 bases are TGTGCCAGCAGTTACGCTCAAACGGCCGACTATGGCTACACCTTC.

This clonotype was detected only once. This chain uses TRBV3-1 with TRBJ1-5, with a tentative D call TRBD1 (5 bases). In germline, CDR1 is LGHDT, CDR2 YNNKEL (reference sequence). The ends were cut back, 1 base at V and 6 bases at J, with 10 bases in the middle. The CDR3 loop spans 14 amino acids. The CDR3 nucleotides read TGTGCCAGCAGCCAAGGCTTAGGGACTCAGCCCCAGCATTTT. The encoded protein is CASSQGLGTQPQHF.

The J gene is TRBJ2-3, the V gene TRBV9; 13 positions agree with TRBD2. CDR3 length: 18 residues. CDR1 SGDLS and CDR2 YYNGEE come from the germline V gene. Losses at the gene ends were 0 bases for V and 0 bases for J; bases not matched to a gene: 4. The CDR3 here is CASSVGGLAGPSTDTQYF. The CDR3, as DNA: TGTGCCAGCAGCGTAGGGGGACTAGCGGGACCTAGCACAGATACGCAGTATTTT.

The chain uses TRBV6-1 and TRBJ2-3, with no clear D. CDR1 MNHNS and CDR2 SASEGT come from the germline V gene. CDR3 size: 16 residues. V lost 0 bases and J lost 2, with 12 bases in between. For the CDR3, the DNA is TGTGCCAGCAGTGAAGCGTCGCCATACCTCACAGATACGCAGTATTTT. Translated, it gives CASSEASPYLTDTQYF.

This rearrangement joins TRBV5-1 to TRBJ1-6; D uncertain. The CDR3 has 14 amino acids. The V end lost 1 base, the J end lost 5 bases, and 7 bases lay between the germline ends. The germline V gene encodes CDR1 SGHRS and CDR2 YFSETQ. DNA of the CDR3: TGCGCCAGCAGCTTGTCGTCGGATAATTCACCCCTCCACTTT. Amino acid sequence: CASSLSSDNSPLHF.

Note on this clonotype: Lacking the conserved final phenylalanine or tryptophan, this CDR3 likely reflects a read error. The chain links TRBV10-3 to TRBJ2-1; D perhaps matches TRBD1 (6 bases). Trimming pared 2 bases from V and 5 bases from J, leaving 10 bases between. The CDR3 spans 14 residues. The germline gives CDR1 ENHRY, CDR2 SYGVKD. CDR3 DNA: TGTGCCATCAGTGAGAGGACAGCCAACAATGAGCAGTTCTCC. It codes for CAISERTANNEQFS.

The chain employs TRBV9 and TRBJ1-4; D gene ambiguous. Germline loops: CDR1 SGDLS, CDR2 YYNGEE. Trimming stripped 1 base from V and 8 bases from J, with 12 bases between. CDR3 size: 14 residues. The CDR3 here is CASSVTGIGEKLFF. The CDR3 region has the DNA TGTGCCAGCAGCGTAACCGGGATAGGAGAAAAACTGTTTTTT.

The genes are TRBV2 and TRBJ2-1; TRBD2 might be the D (6 bases). V was trimmed by 9 bases and J by 0 bases, leaving 12 bases between them. This CDR3 comprises 14 residues. Germline values: CDR1 SNHLY, CDR2 FYNNEI. CDR3 bases: TGTGCCAGTTGCGGGGCTGTCTCCTACAATGAGCAGTTCTTC. Its translation is CASCGAVSYNEQFF.

In its sample, this clonotype was seen a few times. The rearrangement links TRBV6-6 to TRBJ2-7, with 7 bases that match TRBD2. The germline gives CDR1 MNHNY, CDR2 SVGAGI (reference sequence). CDR3 length equals 16 residues. The V and J ends lost 2 bases and 2 bases, in that order; junction bases with no gene match: 9. The CDR3 loop reads CASSYPGRQVAYEQYF. For the CDR3, the DNA is TGTGCCAGCAGTTACCCCGGGAGGCAGGTGGCCTACGAGCAGTACTTC.

In its sample, this clonotype was seen a few times. V is TRBV28 and J is TRBJ1-6; tentative D call: TRBD1 (5 bases). This CDR3 spans 17 amino acids. The germline gives CDR1 MDHEN, CDR2 SYDVKM. Trimming removed 6 bases at V and 7 bases at J, with 22 bases between. In nucleotides, the CDR3 is TGTGCCAGCAGCGAGACGGTACCGGGACGGTGGAATTCACCCCTCCACTTT. Translated, it gives CASSETVPGRWNSPLHF.

The chain links TRBV20-1 to TRBJ1-1; D possibly corresponds to TRBD1 (5 bases). Germline loops: CDR1 DFQATT, CDR2 SNEGSKA (reference sequence). The CDR3 runs 15 residues. V dropped 2 bases and J dropped 0 bases, with 13 bases sitting between them. The CDR3 coding sequence is TGCAGTGCTAGACCCACAGGCGGAATGAACACTGAAGCTTTCTTT. Its translation: CSARPTGGMNTEAFF.

This clonotype has more than one count but fewer than ten. The genes are TRBV10-3 and TRBJ2-1, with 7 bases that match TRBD2. CDR1 and CDR2 (germline): ENHRY, SYGVKD. The V gene end was trimmed by 0 bases and the J gene end by 2 bases; junction bases not matched to a gene: 10. CDR3 length: 18 residues. CDR3 region: CAISESSQRAGAYNEQFF. In DNA, the CDR3 is TGTGCCATCAGTGAGTCGTCTCAAAGGGCGGGAGCCTACAATGAGCAGTTCTTC.